These T cell receptor beta chains were read from a single sample in a study of T cells and Merkel cell carcinoma outcomes. The data were produced by immunoSEQ multiplex PCR, yet TCRdb's version contains in-frame clones alone and is incomplete. The sample lists 15,000 to 16,000 clones; 81% were seen once. Sequencing was performed on tumor tissue from Merkel cell carcinoma. These TCRs come from a human donor with Merkel cell carcinoma. The CDR3 runs from the conserved cysteine through the conserved F or W. D genes are given only for firm matches. Size values are once, few and many counts, or a class for expanded clones, and some rows have none.

d_gene | abundance | j_gene | v_gene | CDR3nt | CDR3aa
. | . | TRBJ2-7 | TRBV9 | TGTGCCAGCAGCGTAGGACAGGTAACCTACGAGCAGTACTTC | CASSVGQVTYEQYF
. | . | TRBJ2-7 | TRBV6-1 | TGTGCCAGCAGGGCTGACAGATACGAGCAGTACTTC | CASRADRYEQYF
TRBD2 | . | TRBJ2-5 | TRBV5-1 | TGCGCCAGCAGCACCGGACTAGCGGGGGTCCACCAGTACTTC | CASSTGLAGVHQYF
TRBD1 | . | TRBJ2-5 | TRBV10-3 | TGTGCCATCAGGGGGACAGACCAAGAGACCCAGTACTTC | CAIRGTDQETQYF
. | . | TRBJ1-2 | TRBV18 | TGTGCCAGCTCACCAACGGGAGGGGCGGATGGCTACACCTTC | CASSPTGGADGYTF
. | . | TRBJ1-2 | TRBV6-1 | TGTGCCAGCAGCAAGGACCGTGCGGGCTACACCTTC | CASSKDRAGYTF
TRBD2 | . | TRBJ2-1 | TRBV5-1 | TGCGCCAGCAGCTTGGTAGCGGGAGGAGTCAATGAGCAGTTCTTC | CASSLVAGGVNEQFF
. | few | TRBJ2-4 | TRBV6-5 | TGTGCCAACGCGGACCTTCTAGCCAAAAACATTCAGTACTTC | CANADLLAKNIQYF
. | . | TRBJ2-1 | TRBV18 | TGTGCCAGCTCACCAATGGACCTCGACTACAATGAGCAGTTCTTC | CASSPMDLDYNEQFF
. | . | TRBJ1-6 | TRBV30 | TGTGCCTGGAGTGTCGGCAGGAGCTATTCACCCCTCCACTTT | CAWSVGRSYSPLHF
TRBD1 | . | TRBJ2-3 | TRBV2 | TGTGCCAGCTGGACAGGGGTGACAGATACGCAGTATTTT | CASWTGVTDTQYF
. | . | TRBJ2-7 | TRBV27 | TGTGCCAGCAGTTTAGATGGGTTCCTGGGCGAGCAGTACTTC | CASSLDGFLGEQYF
TRBD1 | . | TRBJ1-1 | TRBV5-1 | TGCGCCAGCAGGGGACAGGTGAACACTGAAGCTTTCTTT | CASRGQVNTEAFF
. | . | TRBJ2-4 | TRBV5-1 | TGCGCCAGCAGGGAGGAACTAGCCAAAAACATTCAGTACTTC | CASREELAKNIQYF
. | . | TRBJ1-5 | TRBV2 | TGTGCCAGCAGTGAAATCACCTGGAGCAATCAGCCCCAGCATTTT | CASSEITWSNQPQHF
. | . | TRBJ2-3 | TRBV5-1 | TGCGCCAGCAGCTTGGAATGGGGCACAGATACGCAGTATTTT | CASSLEWGTDTQYF
. | . | TRBJ1-3 | TRBV7-6 | TGTGCCAGCAGCTTAGTCGGAGGGGCCATATATTTT | CASSLVGGAIYF
TRBD1 | few | TRBJ1-2 | TRBV6-5 | TGTGCCAGCAGTTACTTAAGGACAGGGGGCGGCTATGGCTACACCTTC | CASSYLRTGGGYGYTF
. | . | TRBJ1-1 | TRBV5-4 | TGTGCCAGCAGCGGGGCCCAAGGAACGAACACTGAAGCTTTCTTT | CASSGAQGTNTEAFF
. | . | TRBJ1-4 | TRBV7-2 | TGTGCCAGCAGCCGATCAACTAATGAAAAACTGTTTTTT | CASSRSTNEKLFF
. | . | TRBJ1-1 | TRBV9 | TGTGCCAGCAGCCCCTCGGTTGGCCCGGCAGAAGCTTTCTTT | CASSPSVGPAEAFF
TRBD1 | . | TRBJ1-2 | TRBV5-1 | TGCGCCAGCAGCTTGGGGGTGCTAACCGGGACAGCGATGGGTTATGGCTACACCTTC | CASSLGVLTGTAMGYGYTF
TRBD1 | . | TRBJ2-5 | TRBV30 | TGTGCCTGGAGTGTACAGGGGACAGGGGTTGAGACCCAGTACTTC | CAWSVQGTGVETQYF
. | . | TRBJ1-1 | TRBV6-1 | TGTGCCAGCAGTGCGGGACGACTTTACGGGGAAGCTTTCTTT | CASSAGRLYGEAFF
TRBD1 | . | TRBJ1-1 | TRBV28 | TGTGCCAGCACCTCAGGGGGATGGGGCACTGAAGCTTTCTTT | CASTSGGWGTEAFF
TRBD1 | . | TRBJ1-1 | TRBV27 | TGTGCCAGCAGCTACAGGGGTATCGGTTTCGACACTGAAGCTTTCTTT | CASSYRGIGFDTEAFF
TRBD2 | few | TRBJ2-2 | TRBV19 | TGTGCCAGTAGTATAGATCCAGCGGGGGGGGGCACCGGGGAGCTGTTTTTT | CASSIDPAGGGTGELFF
TRBD2 | . | TRBJ2-1 | TRBV7-3 | TGTGCCAGTCCGGGGAGGGGCCCCGGCCTTCCCACGGGGTTCTTC | CASPGRGPGLPTGFF
. | once | TRBJ1-1 | TRBV12-2 | TGTGCAAGTCGCTTAGTTGGAGGGAGGGGTTTCTTT | CASRLVGGRGFF
. | . | TRBJ2-2 | TRBV11-3 | TGTGCCAGCAGCTCGGCGGCCGGGGAGCTGTTTTTT | CASSSAAGELFF
. | few | TRBJ2-7 | TRBV13 | TGTGCCAGCAGCTCCAGTTCTAGTCGAGGGGATTTC | CASSSSSSRGDF
TRBD1 | . | TRBJ1-2 | TRBV9 | TGTGCCAGCAGCCCCTCGCCTTCAGGGGGCTATGGCTACACCTTC | CASSPSPSGGYGYTF
. | . | TRBJ1-4 | TRBV5-6 | TGTGCCAGCAGCTTTGGGGGTATTGGTGAAAAACTGTTTTTT | CASSFGGIGEKLFF
. | . | TRBJ1-1 | TRBV7-9 | TGTGCCAGCAGCTCCGTGGACAGTAACACTGAAGCTTTCTTT | CASSSVDSNTEAFF
. | once | TRBJ2-2 | TRBV9 | TGTGCCAGCAGCGGCGGCCGACAAACGAACACCGGGGAGCTGTTTTTT | CASSGGRQTNTGELFF
. | . | TRBJ1-5 | TRBV29-1 | TGCAGCGTTGGGGAGGGGTCGGGGGGTCAGCCCCAGCATTTT | CSVGEGSGGQPQHF
. | . | TRBJ1-1 | TRBV6-5 | TGTGCCAGCAGTTCCCGGAGCACTGAAGCTTTCTTT | CASSSRSTEAFF
TRBD2 | . | TRBJ2-5 | TRBV2 | TGTGCCAGCAGGACTAGCGGGGCTGAGACCCAGTACTTC | CASRTSGAETQYF
. | . | TRBJ2-1 | TRBV5-1 | TGCGCCAGCAGACTCACTAGTTTAAGGTCCTACAATGAGCAGTTCTTC | CASRLTSLRSYNEQFF
. | . | TRBJ2-7 | TRBV18 | TGTGCCAGCTCACCGGACTATACTCGCTCGAGTGAGCAGTACTTC | CASSPDYTRSSEQYF
TRBD1 | few | TRBJ1-4 | TRBV18 | TGTGCCAGCTCACCGTCAGGGGGACAAAATGAAAAACTGTTTTTT | CASSPSGGQNEKLFF
. | . | TRBJ2-7 | TRBV7-8 | TGTGCCAGCAGCTTAGGTGGGGGCGAGCAGTACTTC | CASSLGGGEQYF
. | once | TRBJ2-7 | TRBV6-5 | TGTGCCAGCAGTTACTCGAGGGTAGGAGAGTACGAGCAGTACTTC | CASSYSRVGEYEQYF
. | . | TRBJ1-2 | TRBV10-3 | TGTGCCATCACCCCGACAGAGAACTATGGCTACACCTTC | CAITPTENYGYTF
TRBD2 | . | TRBJ2-2 | TRBV5-4 | TGTGCCAGCAGCCAAACCGGGACTAGCGGGAGTGGCACCGGGGAGCTGTTTTTT | CASSQTGTSGSGTGELFF
. | . | TRBJ1-4 | TRBV9 | TGTGCCAGCAGCGTAACCCCAGGAACTAATGAAAAACTGTTTTTT | CASSVTPGTNEKLFF
. | . | TRBJ1-6 | TRBV7-2 | TGTGCCAGCACATCCCAGGCTGGTAATTCACCCCTCCACTTT | CASTSQAGNSPLHF
TRBD1 | few | TRBJ2-7 | TRBV2 | TGTGCCAGCAGTGATCTGGGGACAGGGGTTTACGAGCAGTACTTC | CASSDLGTGVYEQYF
TRBD2 | . | TRBJ2-3 | TRBV28 | TGTGCCAGCAGTTGGACTAGCGAGATGTATTTT | CASSWTSEMYF
TRBD1 | . | TRBJ2-7 | TRBV7-9 | TGTGCCGAGGCGGGGGACAGGGTGATTAAACGGTCCTCCTACGAGCAGTACTTC | CAEAGDRVIKRSSYEQYF
TRBD1 | . | TRBJ1-2 | TRBV29-1 | TGCAGCGTGCTCCAGGGGGAAGGCTATGGCTACACCTTC | CSVLQGEGYGYTF
. | . | TRBJ2-4 | TRBV10-1 | TGCGCCAGCAGTGAGATGGGACTCGCCCTGGCCAAAAACATTCAGTACTTC | CASSEMGLALAKNIQYF
. | . | TRBJ1-1 | TRBV2 | TGTGCCAGTGCCTACACTGAAGCTTTCTTT | CASAYTEAFF